Sequencing of this T cell receptor (beta chain) was carried out in a study of siplizumab effects on memory and regulatory T cells. The protocol was immunoSEQ multiplex PCR, while the TCRdb copy is restricted to in-frame clones and leaves out a portion. In the table there are about 19,000 clones, approximately 44% of which are singletons. V was clipped by 3 bases and J by 2 bases; unmatched bases: 4. Germline CDR1 and CDR2: MNHNY and SVGAGI (reference sequence). This CDR3 is built from 14 residues. This clone has more than one count but fewer than ten. Its target is not known. It was at 37°C and for 5 to 7 days that the mixed lymphocyte reaction cells were cocultured.

This TCR came from a human donor in good health; the cells came from an allogeneic mixed lymphocyte reaction. Some clones in this sample may be carry-over from other donors' samples. The sample consisted of CFSE-low (dividing) CD4+ T cells sorted from an allogeneic mixed lymphocyte reaction. The genes are TRBV6-6 and TRBJ2-7; 7 bases are shared with TRBD1. CDR3 residues: CASSYTTGAYEQYF. DNA for the CDR3: TGTGCCAGCAGTTATACCACAGGGGCCTACGAGCAGTACTTC.